This is a list of T cell receptor beta chains from one sample in a study of CD8 T cells in ankylosing spondylitis. TCRdb independently ran MiXCR on the 5' RACE reads; one entry per CDR3 protein. The table has 250,000 to 350,000 distinct CDR3 sequences, 20% seen once. Material for sequencing was blood, either unsorted or a sorted T cell fraction (not recorded which). These receptors originate from a male donor with ankylosing spondylitis or in good health (not recorded which). CDR3s include the opening cysteine and the closing phenylalanine or tryptophan. The order of the fields is clone size, J gene, D gene, V gene, CDR3 protein, CDR3 DNA. A D gene is named only where the DNA matches it firmly. Size is stated for part of the rows, as once, few or many counts, or as a class when the clone is expanded.

many TRBJ1-5 TRBD1 TRBV12-3/TRBV12-4 CASSPGTGGNQPQHF TGTGCCAGCAGTCCGGGGACAGGGGGGAATCAGCCCCAGCATTTT
few TRBJ2-1 NA TRBV3-1 CASSQDLMRKQFF TGTGCCAGCAGCCAAGATCTAATGCGGAAACAGTTCTTC
NA TRBJ2-2 NA TRBV7-3 CASSSIRNTGELFF TGTGCCAGCAGCTCCATACGGAACACCGGGGAGCTGTTTTTT
few TRBJ2-3 NA TRBV5-8 CASSPSPGLITDTQYF TGTGCCAGCAGCCCTTCCCCCGGACTGATCACAGATACGCAGTATTTT
NA TRBJ2-2 NA TRBV2 CASSRPGSNTGELFF TGTGCCAGCAGTCGGCCGGGTTCGAACACCGGGGAGCTGTTTTTT
few TRBJ2-2 NA TRBV27 CASSKPGANTGELFF TGTGCCAGCAGTAAGCCCGGGGCGAACACCGGGGAGCTGTTTTTT
NA TRBJ2-2 TRBD2 TRBV6-5 CASSYTSANTGELFF TGTGCCAGCAGTTACACTAGCGCGAACACCGGGGAGCTGTTTTTT
NA TRBJ2-3 NA TRBV7-9 CASGPKTGTDTQYF TGTGCCAGCGGCCCAAAGACAGGCACAGATACGCAGTATTTT
few TRBJ1-2 NA TRBV29-1 CSVDFHQGNYGYTF TGCAGCGTTGATTTCCACCAGGGCAACTATGGCTACACCTTC
many TRBJ2-5 TRBD2 TRBV2 CASSEWSGSRDSETQYF TGTGCCAGCAGTGAATGGAGCGGGAGCCGGGATAGCGAGACCCAGTACTTC
many TRBJ1-1 NA TRBV20-1 CSAGDTMNTEAFF TGCAGTGCTGGGGACACAATGAACACTGAAGCTTTCTTT
few TRBJ2-3 NA TRBV12-3/TRBV12-4 CASSLGLSDTQYF TGTGCCAGCAGTTTAGGGTTATCGGATACGCAGTATTTT
few TRBJ2-2 TRBD2 TRBV7-8 CASSLLAGGNGELFF TGTGCCAGCAGCTTACTAGCGGGAGGAAACGGGGAGCTGTTTTTT
few TRBJ2-1 NA TRBV20-1 CSASGTVSYNEQFF TGCAGTGCCTCCGGGACGGTCTCCTACAATGAGCAGTTCTTC
NA TRBJ1-1 NA TRBV7-9 CASRPLRENTEAFF TGTGCCAGCAGGCCGCTGAGGGAGAACACTGAAGCTTTCTTT
NA TRBJ2-5 NA TRBV7-7 CASSLAAGEAETQYF TGTGCTAGCAGCTTAGCAGCTGGGGAAGCAGAGACCCAGTACTTC
NA TRBJ2-5 TRBD2 TRBV28 CASRSTGLAGLQETQYF TGTGCCAGCAGGTCCACGGGACTAGCGGGACTACAAGAGACCCAGTACTTC
NA TRBJ2-3 TRBD1 TRBV28 CASSAGTGDPDTQYF TGTGCCAGCAGTGCCGGGACAGGGGATCCAGATACGCAGTATTTT
NA TRBJ1-1 NA TRBV7-3 CTSSSTGTAAEAFF TGTACCAGCAGCTCCACCGGGACGGCGGCTGAAGCTTTCTTT
few TRBJ1-2 NA TRBV6-1 CASTQGTHYGYTF TGTGCCAGCACTCAGGGGACCCACTATGGCTACACCTTC
few TRBJ1-5 NA TRBV10-3 CAISEGLGRGQPQHF TGTGCCATCAGTGAGGGTTTGGGGCGGGGTCAGCCCCAGCATTTT